The rows below give T cell receptor beta chains drawn from one sample of a study of cytomegalovirus exposure and HLA in healthy donors. Generated by immunoSEQ multiplex PCR, the TCRdb table keeps only in-frame clones and is missing some. The sample spans 70,000 to 80,000 clones; the ten largest clones claim roughly 2.6%. Sequencing was performed on PBMCs. The source of these receptors is a man aged 35 to 55 in good health and CMV-seronegative. The CDR3 runs from the conserved cysteine through the conserved F or W. D genes are given only for firm matches. Size tells how often a clone was seen (once, few, many) or the class of an expanded clone, and some rows leave it out.

clone size: NA
J gene: TRBJ2-5
V gene: TRBV28
D gene: NA
CDR3 DNA: TGTGCCAGCAGTTCCGACCGCTCCCAGGGAGAGACCCAGTACTTC
CDR3 protein: CASSSDRSQGETQYF

clone size: NA
J gene: TRBJ2-2
V gene: TRBV28
D gene: TRBD2
CDR3 DNA: TGTGCCAGCAGTCCCATAGCGGGGGGGGACATCGGGGAGCTGTTTTTT
CDR3 protein: CASSPIAGGDIGELFF

clone size: NA
J gene: TRBJ2-7
V gene: TRBV5-1
D gene: TRBD2
CDR3 DNA: TGCGCCAGCAGCTTGGAGACTAGCGGCCACTACGAGCAGTACTTC
CDR3 protein: CASSLETSGHYEQYF

clone size: NA
J gene: TRBJ2-3
V gene: TRBV19
D gene: NA
CDR3 DNA: TGTGCCAGTAAAAGACAATTAAGCACAGATACGCAGTATTTT
CDR3 protein: CASKRQLSTDTQYF

clone size: NA
J gene: TRBJ2-2
V gene: TRBV5-1
D gene: NA
CDR3 DNA: TGCGCCAGCAGCTTGGCGACAGACACCGGGGAGCTGTTTTTT
CDR3 protein: CASSLATDTGELFF

clone size: NA
J gene: TRBJ2-7
V gene: TRBV5-4
D gene: TRBD1
CDR3 DNA: TGTGCCAGCAGCAAGGACAGGGGGCATGAGCAGTACTTC
CDR3 protein: CASSKDRGHEQYF

clone size: NA
J gene: TRBJ1-5
V gene: TRBV28
D gene: NA
CDR3 DNA: TGTGCCAGCAGTTTATTTTCAGGGAATAGCAATCAGCCCCAGCATTTT
CDR3 protein: CASSLFSGNSNQPQHF

clone size: NA
J gene: TRBJ2-7
V gene: TRBV7-9
D gene: TRBD1
CDR3 DNA: TGTGCCAGCAGCCCGGGGACAGGGTCTAACTACGAGCAGTACTTC
CDR3 protein: CASSPGTGSNYEQYF

clone size: NA
J gene: TRBJ1-1
V gene: TRBV5-6
D gene: NA
CDR3 DNA: TGTGCCAGCAGCTTGGTTGGCCAGGTGAACACTGAAGCTTTCTTT
CDR3 protein: CASSLVGQVNTEAFF

clone size: NA
J gene: TRBJ1-4
V gene: TRBV5-6
D gene: NA
CDR3 DNA: TGTGCCAGCAGCTTCATGGAGGGCTCTGAAAAACTGTTTTTT
CDR3 protein: CASSFMEGSEKLFF

clone size: medium-sized
J gene: TRBJ1-1
V gene: TRBV7-9
D gene: NA
CDR3 DNA: TGTGCCAGCAGCTTAGCAGGGGAGAACACTGAAGCTTTCTTT
CDR3 protein: CASSLAGENTEAFF

clone size: NA
J gene: TRBJ2-3
V gene: TRBV5-1
D gene: TRBD2
CDR3 DNA: TGCGCCAGCACCCTGGCCGGGACTAGCTTACCGGATACGCAGTATTTT
CDR3 protein: CASTLAGTSLPDTQYF

clone size: NA
J gene: TRBJ1-1
V gene: TRBV5-1
D gene: NA
CDR3 DNA: TGCGCCAGCAGCTTGGGAAGCCTTTCGAGGAACACTGAAGCTTTCTTT
CDR3 protein: CASSLGSLSRNTEAFF

clone size: NA
J gene: TRBJ2-7
V gene: TRBV11-1
D gene: TRBD1
CDR3 DNA: TGTGCCAGCAGCCCCCGGACAGGGGTCTACGAGCAGTACTTC
CDR3 protein: CASSPRTGVYEQYF

clone size: NA
J gene: TRBJ2-1
V gene: TRBV9
D gene: TRBD1
CDR3 DNA: TGTGCCAGCAGCGCCGGGACAGGAAGGAGCAATGAGCAGTTCTTC
CDR3 protein: CASSAGTGRSNEQFF

clone size: NA
J gene: TRBJ2-1
V gene: TRBV9
D gene: TRBD2
CDR3 DNA: TGTGCCAGCAGCGTAGAGCTAGCGGGGGCCTACAATGAGCAGTTCTTC
CDR3 protein: CASSVELAGAYNEQFF

clone size: NA
J gene: TRBJ2-7
V gene: TRBV5-1
D gene: TRBD2
CDR3 DNA: TGCGCCAGCAGTGTAATAGCGGGGGGGCGCGAGCAGTACTTC
CDR3 protein: CASSVIAGGREQYF

clone size: NA
J gene: TRBJ1-2
V gene: TRBV7-2
D gene: NA
CDR3 DNA: TGTGCCAGCAGCCAAGATAACAGGGCCTACTATGGCTACACCTTC
CDR3 protein: CASSQDNRAYYGYTF

clone size: NA
J gene: TRBJ1-1
V gene: TRBV5-5
D gene: NA
CDR3 DNA: TGTGCCAGCAGCTCTTTGGCAGGGGCGGTAGCTTTCTTT
CDR3 protein: CASSSLAGAVAFF

clone size: NA
J gene: TRBJ2-3
V gene: TRBV6-5
D gene: NA
CDR3 DNA: TGTGCCAGCGCCCTAACGCGGGACCGACCAGATACGCAGTATTTT
CDR3 protein: CASALTRDRPDTQYF

clone size: NA
J gene: TRBJ1-2
V gene: TRBV27
D gene: NA
CDR3 DNA: TGTGCCAGCAGTCGCCCCGACAGGCACGGCTACACCTTC
CDR3 protein: CASSRPDRHGYTF

clone size: NA
J gene: TRBJ1-5
V gene: TRBV5-1
D gene: NA
CDR3 DNA: TGCGCCAGCAGCTGGGAGGGCTTGGGCAATCAGCCCCAGCATTTT
CDR3 protein: CASSWEGLGNQPQHF

clone size: NA
J gene: TRBJ1-6
V gene: TRBV9
D gene: NA
CDR3 DNA: TGTGCCAGCAGCCCCAGGGAGGCTAATTCACCCCTCCACTTT
CDR3 protein: CASSPREANSPLHF

clone size: NA
J gene: TRBJ2-1
V gene: TRBV11-3
D gene: NA
CDR3 DNA: TGTGCCAGCAGCGCGGGAAGCTCCTACAATGAGCAGTTCTTC
CDR3 protein: CASSAGSSYNEQFF

clone size: NA
J gene: TRBJ1-6
V gene: TRBV7-2
D gene: NA
CDR3 DNA: TGTGCCAGCAGCTTAGGAGGAATCCTAAGTTCACCCCTCCACTTT
CDR3 protein: CASSLGGILSSPLHF

clone size: NA
J gene: TRBJ1-6
V gene: TRBV28
D gene: TRBD1
CDR3 DNA: TGTGCCAGCAGTTTATCCCGGACAGGGTTAAGTAATTCACCCCTCCACTTT
CDR3 protein: CASSLSRTGLSNSPLHF

clone size: NA
J gene: TRBJ2-2
V gene: TRBV14
D gene: TRBD1
CDR3 DNA: TGTGCCAGCAGCCAAGTCGGGACAGGGCGCACCGGGGAGCTGTTTTTT
CDR3 protein: CASSQVGTGRTGELFF

clone size: NA
J gene: TRBJ1-2
V gene: TRBV6-5
D gene: NA
CDR3 DNA: TGTGCCAGCAGCCCGGTGGGGGGTCGATATGGCTACACCTTC
CDR3 protein: CASSPVGGRYGYTF

clone size: NA
J gene: TRBJ1-4
V gene: TRBV30
D gene: TRBD1
CDR3 DNA: TGTGCCACTCGGACAGGGACAGAAAAACTGTTTTTT
CDR3 protein: CATRTGTEKLFF

clone size: NA
J gene: TRBJ2-7
V gene: TRBV28
D gene: TRBD1
CDR3 DNA: TGTGCCAGCAGCTTAATATCCCGGGACAGGGAGTCCTACGAGCAGTACTTC
CDR3 protein: CASSLISRDRESYEQYF

clone size: NA
J gene: TRBJ1-5
V gene: TRBV19
D gene: NA
CDR3 DNA: TGTGCCAGTAACACAGAGTATAGCAATCAGCCCCAGCATTTT
CDR3 protein: CASNTEYSNQPQHF

clone size: NA
J gene: TRBJ1-1
V gene: TRBV5-1
D gene: NA
CDR3 DNA: TGCGCCAGCAGCCCGGGAGTGAACACTGAAGCTTTCTTT
CDR3 protein: CASSPGVNTEAFF

clone size: NA
J gene: TRBJ2-7
V gene: TRBV5-6
D gene: NA
CDR3 DNA: TGTGCCAGCAGCAGAGACAGGTCCTACGAGCAGTACTTC
CDR3 protein: CASSRDRSYEQYF

clone size: NA
J gene: TRBJ2-1
V gene: TRBV7-3
D gene: TRBD2
CDR3 DNA: TGTGCCAGCAGCAAAACACTAGCGGGGAGTGAGCAGTTCTTC
CDR3 protein: CASSKTLAGSEQFF

clone size: NA
J gene: TRBJ2-3
V gene: TRBV9
D gene: TRBD2
CDR3 DNA: TGTGCCAGCAGCCCTAGGGAGACTAGCGGGGTTTCTACAGATACGCAGTATTTT
CDR3 protein: CASSPRETSGVSTDTQYF

clone size: NA
J gene: TRBJ2-2
V gene: TRBV14
D gene: NA
CDR3 DNA: TGTGCCAGCAGCCAAGATTATTCCAGGCTGAACACCGGGGAGCTGTTTTTT
CDR3 protein: CASSQDYSRLNTGELFF

clone size: NA
J gene: TRBJ1-5
V gene: TRBV7-3
D gene: NA
CDR3 DNA: TGTGCCAGCAGCTTAGGGAGAAATCAGCCCCAGCATTTT
CDR3 protein: CASSLGRNQPQHF

clone size: NA
J gene: TRBJ2-7
V gene: TRBV1
D gene: NA
CDR3 DNA: TGCACCAGCAAATCCGGGACAGGGGTCCACGAGCAGTACTTC
CDR3 protein: CTSKSGTGVHEQYF

clone size: NA
J gene: TRBJ2-6
V gene: TRBV11-2
D gene: NA
CDR3 DNA: TGTGCCAGCAGCTCCTACTCTGGGGCCAACGTCCTGACTTTC
CDR3 protein: CASSSYSGANVLTF

clone size: NA
J gene: TRBJ1-1
V gene: TRBV18
D gene: NA
CDR3 DNA: TGTGCCAGCTCACCGTCCGCAGGGATAGGGAACACTGAAGCTTTCTTT
CDR3 protein: CASSPSAGIGNTEAFF

clone size: NA
J gene: TRBJ2-4
V gene: TRBV6-6
D gene: TRBD1
CDR3 DNA: TGTGCCAGCAATCCTACCGGGACAGTAGCCAAAAACATTCAGTACTTC
CDR3 protein: CASNPTGTVAKNIQYF

clone size: NA
J gene: TRBJ1-2
V gene: TRBV11-2
D gene: NA
CDR3 DNA: TGTGCCAGCAGCCATTCCGGCCAGGTCTACACCTTC
CDR3 protein: CASSHSGQVYTF

clone size: NA
J gene: TRBJ1-5
V gene: TRBV2
D gene: NA
CDR3 DNA: TGTGCCAGCAGTCCCGAGACAAGCGGGTATCAGCCCCAGCATTTT
CDR3 protein: CASSPETSGYQPQHF

clone size: NA
J gene: TRBJ1-2
V gene: TRBV7-2
D gene: NA
CDR3 DNA: TGTGCCAGCAGCCCTCAAGGACAGATCCTAAACTATGGCTACACCTTC
CDR3 protein: CASSPQGQILNYGYTF

clone size: NA
J gene: TRBJ1-2
V gene: TRBV9
D gene: NA
CDR3 DNA: TGTGCCAGCAGCGTAGGGGTTTGGGGGGAGAATGGCTACACCTTC
CDR3 protein: CASSVGVWGENGYTF

clone size: NA
J gene: TRBJ1-1
V gene: TRBV14
D gene: NA
CDR3 DNA: TGTGCCAGCAGCCAAGATCTCGCACAGAACACTGAAGCTTTCTTT
CDR3 protein: CASSQDLAQNTEAFF